This TCR beta chain was recorded in a study of cytomegalovirus exposure and HLA in healthy donors. General study results and limits: Accurate predictions that matched the HLA-A and HLA-B alleles of most subjects were reportedly made from TCR beta sequences. Further analysis, carried out later, found HLA-associated TCR beta chains more clonally expanded than equally common other chains. Later analysis suggested links between common viral pathogens and several top significant clusters.

Note on this clone: No antigen is known for it.

CDR1 is SGDLS, CDR2 YYNGEE, per germline. The CDR3 extends over 17 amino acids. V shed 4 bases and J shed 0 bases, with 17 bases lying between them. The PCR was carried out with 60 Vbeta primers and 13 Jbeta primers. Method: immunoSEQ multiplex PCR; TCRdb's copy keeps in-frame clones and lacks some. Of approximately 150,000 clones listed, about 70% are singletons. Sequenced: PBMCs. The TCR sequence derives from a man aged 25-40 years in good health and CMV-seropositive. The chain employs TRBV9 and TRBJ1-3; a possible D gene is TRBD1 (6 bases). The CDR3 DNA sequence: TGTGCCAGCAGCCCCACAGGGAACACTTTCTCTGGAAACACCATATATTTT. It codes for CASSPTGNTFSGNTIYF.